Detailed here is one TCR beta chain. Participants, roughly 18 to 90 years old, spanned approximately 25 US areas. Either two negative PCRs, clearance, or symptom resolution qualified Cohort 3 donors as recovered. Repertoires were generated with immunoSEQ multiplex PCR, while TCRdb's copy carries only in-frame clones and drops some. The sample contains 290,000 or so clones, around 86% of which appear only once. This sample was included in a study of blood T cell repertoires in COVID-19. The wider study: T cells, B-cell-depleted T cells, or PBMCs provided the cDNA or gDNA that served as material.

This CDR3 contains 16 residues. The germline CDR1 and CDR2 sequences are MNHEY and SVGEGT. The V end lost 5 bases, the J end lost 2 bases, and 18 bases lay between the germline ends. The V and J genes are TRBV6-2 or TRBV6-3 and TRBJ1-2; D is undetermined. The specimen was PBMCs or T cells enriched from blood (not recorded which). This TCR was sampled from a woman in her late teens or twenties who had recovered from COVID-19. CDR3 in amino acids: CASSRETAVQNYGYTF. The CDR3 coding sequence is TGTGCCAGCAGTAGGGAGACGGCAGTGCAGAACTATGGCTACACCTTC.